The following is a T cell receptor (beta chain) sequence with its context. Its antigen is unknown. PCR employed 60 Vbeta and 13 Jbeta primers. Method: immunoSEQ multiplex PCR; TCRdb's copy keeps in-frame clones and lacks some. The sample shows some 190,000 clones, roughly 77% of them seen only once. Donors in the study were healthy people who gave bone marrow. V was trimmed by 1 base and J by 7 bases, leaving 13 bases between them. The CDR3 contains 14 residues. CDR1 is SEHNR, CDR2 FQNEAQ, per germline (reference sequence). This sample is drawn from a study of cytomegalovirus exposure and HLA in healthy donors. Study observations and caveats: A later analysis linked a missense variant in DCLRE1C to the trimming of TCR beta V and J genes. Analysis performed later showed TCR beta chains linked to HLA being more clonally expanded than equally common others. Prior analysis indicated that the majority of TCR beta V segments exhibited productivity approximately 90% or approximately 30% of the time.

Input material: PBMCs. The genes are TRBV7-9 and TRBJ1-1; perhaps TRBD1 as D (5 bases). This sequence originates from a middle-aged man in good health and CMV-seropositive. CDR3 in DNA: TGTGCCAGCAGCTTAGGGTCAGGGTTTAATGAAGCTTTCTTT. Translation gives CASSLGSGFNEAFF.